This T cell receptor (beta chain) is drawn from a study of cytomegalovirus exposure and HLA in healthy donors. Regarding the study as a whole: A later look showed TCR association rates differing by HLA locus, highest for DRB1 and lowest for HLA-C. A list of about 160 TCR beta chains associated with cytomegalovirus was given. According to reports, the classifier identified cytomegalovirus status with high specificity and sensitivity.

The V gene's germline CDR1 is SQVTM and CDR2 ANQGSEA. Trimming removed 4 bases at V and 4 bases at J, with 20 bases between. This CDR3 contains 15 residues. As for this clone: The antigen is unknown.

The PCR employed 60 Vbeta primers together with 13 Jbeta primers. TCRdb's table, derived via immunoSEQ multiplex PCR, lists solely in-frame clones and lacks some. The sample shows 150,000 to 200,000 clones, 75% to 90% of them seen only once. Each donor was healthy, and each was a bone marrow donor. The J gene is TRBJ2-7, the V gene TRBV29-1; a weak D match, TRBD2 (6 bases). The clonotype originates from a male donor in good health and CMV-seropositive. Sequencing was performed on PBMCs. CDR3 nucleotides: TGCAGCGTTGGGCGGGATAGGTGGGTTCCTTACGAGCAGTACTTC. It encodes CSVGRDRWVPYEQYF.